This TCR beta chain emerged from a study of blood T cell repertoires in COVID-19. V was shortened by 1 base and J by 0 bases, with 8 bases between the two germline ends. The CDR3 sequence is 15 residues long. Germline loops: CDR1 SGHRS, CDR2 YFSETQ. The protocol was immunoSEQ multiplex PCR, while the TCRdb copy is restricted to in-frame clones and leaves out a portion. The sample carries around 300,000 clones, roughly nine tenths recorded once. The sequenced sample was PBMCs or T cells enriched from blood (not recorded which). The chain has TRBV5-1 and TRBJ1-3; D ambiguous. The origin of this receptor is a woman in her 40s who had recovered from COVID-19. The CDR3 nucleotides read TGCGCCAGCAGCTTGTCAGTAAACTCTGGAAACACCATATATTTT. Translating it yields CASSLSVNSGNTIYF.